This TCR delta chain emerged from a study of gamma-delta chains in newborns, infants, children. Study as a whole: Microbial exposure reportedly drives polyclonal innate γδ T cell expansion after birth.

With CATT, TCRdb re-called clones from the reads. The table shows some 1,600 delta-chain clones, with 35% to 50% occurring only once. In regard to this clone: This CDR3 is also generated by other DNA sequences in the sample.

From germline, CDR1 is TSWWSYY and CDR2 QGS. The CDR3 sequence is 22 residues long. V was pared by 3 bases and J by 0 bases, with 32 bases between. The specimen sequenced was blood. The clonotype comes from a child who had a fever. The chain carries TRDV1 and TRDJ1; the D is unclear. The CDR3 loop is CALGDTIRVPWSFSLYTDKLIF. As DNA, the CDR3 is TGTGCTCTTGGGGACACCATAAGGGTCCCGTGGTCATTCTCCTTGTACACCGATAAACTCATCTTT.